This TCR beta chain was recovered during a study of blood T cell repertoires in COVID-19. Across the whole study: In each case, the material was cDNA or gDNA derived from T cells, B-cell-depleted T cells, or PBMCs.

The age range of participants was about 18 to 95 years, with residence in around 22 US areas. Cohort assignment relied on participant-reported clinical history. Source study methods: How many nucleated cells were present was estimated from reference gene primer amplification. Only in-frame clones appear in the TCRdb table, and some are missing; sequencing was by immunoSEQ multiplex PCR. V, J and clone size were drawn from that table, and D and trimming were deduced from the DNA. The sample yields approximately 290,000 clones, more than 80% seen once. The germline gives CDR1 MNHEY, CDR2 SMNVEV (reference sequence). CDR3 length equals 16 residues. Between the trimmed V and J ends, which lost 6 bases and 1 base, there was a span of 16 bases.

The gene calls are TRBV27 and TRBJ1-5, with a possible D match to TRBD1 (5 bases). The receptor's source is a woman in her thirties who had recovered from COVID-19. The sample taken for sequencing was PBMCs or T cells enriched from blood (not recorded which). CDR3 DNA sequence: TGTGCCAGCAGCCCCTCGGGGGGTGTCAGCAATCAGCCCCAGCATTTT. It encodes CASSPSGGVSNQPQHF.